These T cell receptor beta chains were read from a single sample in a study of radiation and T cells in renal cell carcinoma. Sequenced by immunoSEQ multiplex PCR; TCRdb stores in-frame clones only, minus some. The sample contains about 130,000 clones, approximately 90% of which appear only once. The material was blood, obtained from a patient whose treatment included radiotherapy and nephrectomy. The origin of the receptors is a woman in her seventies with renal cell carcinoma. Each CDR3 is given with its conserved first and last residue. The order of the fields is clone size, D gene, V gene, J gene, CDR3 DNA, CDR3 protein. A D gene is named only where the DNA matches it firmly. Clone size is not always given. Where it is, it says once, few, many or a class for expanded clones.

clone size: .
D gene: .
V gene: TRBV5-1
J gene: TRBJ2-5
CDR3 DNA: TGCGCCAGCAGCATAGGGATGGAGACCCAGTACTTC
CDR3 protein: CASSIGMETQYF

clone size: .
D gene: .
V gene: TRBV7-2
J gene: TRBJ2-3
CDR3 DNA: TGTGCCAGCAGCTTAAGCCGGGCTAACACAGATACGCAGTATTTT
CDR3 protein: CASSLSRANTDTQYF

clone size: .
D gene: TRBD2
V gene: TRBV5-1
J gene: TRBJ2-2
CDR3 DNA: TGCGCCAGCAGCCGGACTAGCGGGGGGCATGTCGACACCGGGGAGCTGTTTTTT
CDR3 protein: CASSRTSGGHVDTGELFF

clone size: once
D gene: .
V gene: TRBV18
J gene: TRBJ2-6
CDR3 DNA: TGTGCCAGCTCACAGAGCTCTGGGGCCAACGTCCTGACTTTC
CDR3 protein: CASSQSSGANVLTF

clone size: .
D gene: .
V gene: TRBV6-5
J gene: TRBJ1-1
CDR3 DNA: TGTGCCAGCAGCTCTGTTAGGAACACTGAAGCTTTCTTT
CDR3 protein: CASSSVRNTEAFF

clone size: .
D gene: .
V gene: TRBV11-3
J gene: TRBJ2-7
CDR3 DNA: TGTGCCAGCAGCTTAGGTGGCAGTTCCTACGAGCAGTACTTC
CDR3 protein: CASSLGGSSYEQYF

clone size: .
D gene: TRBD2
V gene: TRBV4-1
J gene: TRBJ2-6
CDR3 DNA: TGCGCCAGCAGCATACGATCTAGCGGGGGACTTGTAAGCTCTGGGGCCAACGTCCTGACTTTC
CDR3 protein: CASSIRSSGGLVSSGANVLTF

clone size: .
D gene: .
V gene: TRBV19
J gene: TRBJ1-4
CDR3 DNA: TGTGCCAGTAGTAGGGCTGAAAAACTGTTTTTT
CDR3 protein: CASSRAEKLFF

clone size: few
D gene: .
V gene: TRBV4-3
J gene: TRBJ2-7
CDR3 DNA: TGCGCCAGCAGCCTGGGGGGCGAGCAGTACTTC
CDR3 protein: CASSLGGEQYF

clone size: .
D gene: .
V gene: TRBV7-2
J gene: TRBJ2-1
CDR3 DNA: TGTGCCAGCAGCTTAGGGCAGGGGACTGAGCAGTTCTTC
CDR3 protein: CASSLGQGTEQFF

clone size: .
D gene: TRBD1
V gene: TRBV7-9
J gene: TRBJ2-3
CDR3 DNA: TGTGCCAGCAGCTTAGAGTGGTTGGTAGGGACAGGCACAGATACGCAGTATTTT
CDR3 protein: CASSLEWLVGTGTDTQYF

clone size: once
D gene: .
V gene: TRBV7-9
J gene: TRBJ1-3
CDR3 DNA: TGTGCCAGCAGTGGGGGCTCTGGAAACACCATATATTTT
CDR3 protein: CASSGGSGNTIYF

clone size: .
D gene: .
V gene: TRBV6-1
J gene: TRBJ1-1
CDR3 DNA: TGTGCCAGCAGTTTGGACGGGAGGAACACTGAAGCTTTCTTT
CDR3 protein: CASSLDGRNTEAFF

clone size: .
D gene: TRBD1
V gene: TRBV27
J gene: TRBJ2-7
CDR3 DNA: TGTGCCAGCAGTTTCACTAGGACAGGCACTATTGCCTACGAGCAGTACTTC
CDR3 protein: CASSFTRTGTIAYEQYF

clone size: few
D gene: .
V gene: TRBV2
J gene: TRBJ1-2
CDR3 DNA: TGTGCCAGCAGTGATACGGGGCTGGGCTACACCTTC
CDR3 protein: CASSDTGLGYTF

clone size: few
D gene: TRBD2
V gene: TRBV7-2
J gene: TRBJ2-3
CDR3 DNA: TGTGCCAGCAGCTTAGGAGGGCGGGGGAGCACAGATACGCAGTATTTT
CDR3 protein: CASSLGGRGSTDTQYF

clone size: once
D gene: TRBD1
V gene: TRBV6-1
J gene: TRBJ1-2
CDR3 DNA: TGTGCCAGCAGTTCACTGGGACAGGGGGTCGGTGGCTACACCTTC
CDR3 protein: CASSSLGQGVGGYTF

clone size: .
D gene: .
V gene: TRBV7-8
J gene: TRBJ2-3
CDR3 DNA: TGTGCCAGCAGCAGTTGGCGGGGAGGCGCAGATACGCAGTATTTT
CDR3 protein: CASSSWRGGADTQYF

clone size: .
D gene: TRBD2
V gene: TRBV9
J gene: TRBJ2-3
CDR3 DNA: TGTGCCAGCAGCGTAGTCGCTAGCGGGGGCTTAGATACGCAGTATTTT
CDR3 protein: CASSVVASGGLDTQYF

clone size: .
D gene: .
V gene: TRBV10-3
J gene: TRBJ2-7
CDR3 DNA: TGTGCCATCAGTGTGCGGGTCGGGGACGAGCAGTACTTC
CDR3 protein: CAISVRVGDEQYF

clone size: .
D gene: .
V gene: TRBV13
J gene: TRBJ2-2
CDR3 DNA: TGTGCCAGCAGCTTCGGTGGCAGGGCAAACACCGGGGAGCTGTTTTTT
CDR3 protein: CASSFGGRANTGELFF

clone size: .
D gene: TRBD2
V gene: TRBV5-1
J gene: TRBJ2-1
CDR3 DNA: TGCGCCAGCATGTTTAGCGGGGGGGCGACCTACAATGAGCAGTTCTTC
CDR3 protein: CASMFSGGATYNEQFF

clone size: once
D gene: .
V gene: TRBV5-1
J gene: TRBJ2-7
CDR3 DNA: TGCGCCAGCAGCTTAGCTTCCTACGAGCAGTACTTC
CDR3 protein: CASSLASYEQYF

clone size: .
D gene: TRBD1
V gene: TRBV7-8
J gene: TRBJ1-5
CDR3 DNA: TGTGCCAGCAGCTTCTCGGGACAGGGGATCAATCAGCCCCAGCATTTT
CDR3 protein: CASSFSGQGINQPQHF

clone size: .
D gene: .
V gene: TRBV5-4
J gene: TRBJ2-5
CDR3 DNA: TGTGCCAGCAGCCTCCCGGGAGCAGAGACCCAGTACTTC
CDR3 protein: CASSLPGAETQYF

clone size: once
D gene: .
V gene: TRBV11-3
J gene: TRBJ2-5
CDR3 DNA: TGTGCCAGCAAACAAGGAGAGACCCAGTACTTC
CDR3 protein: CASKQGETQYF

clone size: .
D gene: TRBD1
V gene: TRBV5-1
J gene: TRBJ1-3
CDR3 DNA: TGCGCCAGCAGCCGCGACAGGGTAGCAAACACCATATATTTT
CDR3 protein: CASSRDRVANTIYF

clone size: .
D gene: TRBD2
V gene: TRBV7-8
J gene: TRBJ2-1
CDR3 DNA: TGTGCCAGCAGCACCCTAGCGGGGGGCGTTAACAATGAGCAGTTCTTC
CDR3 protein: CASSTLAGGVNNEQFF

clone size: .
D gene: TRBD2
V gene: TRBV5-1
J gene: TRBJ2-5
CDR3 DNA: TGCGCCAGCAGCTTAGGACTAGCGGGGGCTGGGGAGACCCAGTACTTC
CDR3 protein: CASSLGLAGAGETQYF

clone size: .
D gene: .
V gene: TRBV18
J gene: TRBJ2-7
CDR3 DNA: TGTGCCAGCTCACCACCGGGGTTAAACTACGAGCAGTACTTC
CDR3 protein: CASSPPGLNYEQYF

clone size: .
D gene: .
V gene: TRBV19
J gene: TRBJ1-1
CDR3 DNA: TGTGCCAGTAATCTTCTGGGCGGGTTGAACACTGAAGCTTTCTTT
CDR3 protein: CASNLLGGLNTEAFF

clone size: .
D gene: .
V gene: TRBV7-3
J gene: TRBJ2-7
CDR3 DNA: TGTGCCAGCAGCTTACTGGACCGCTACGAGCAGTACTTC
CDR3 protein: CASSLLDRYEQYF

clone size: .
D gene: .
V gene: TRBV25-1
J gene: TRBJ2-5
CDR3 DNA: TGTGCCAGCAGTGAGCCAAAGGAGCTTTTGGAGACCCAGTACTTC
CDR3 protein: CASSEPKELLETQYF

clone size: .
D gene: .
V gene: TRBV6-1
J gene: TRBJ2-2
CDR3 DNA: TGTGCCAGCAGTGAGTCCGCGGGGCAGGGCACCGGGGAGCTGTTTTTT
CDR3 protein: CASSESAGQGTGELFF

clone size: .
D gene: .
V gene: TRBV9
J gene: TRBJ1-6
CDR3 DNA: TGTGCCAGCAGCCCCTGGGGGGGTCTGTCACCCCTCCACTTT
CDR3 protein: CASSPWGGLSPLHF

clone size: once
D gene: TRBD2
V gene: TRBV6-1
J gene: TRBJ2-7
CDR3 DNA: TGTGCCAGCAGTTTAAGCGGGGGTTACGAGCAGTACTTC
CDR3 protein: CASSLSGGYEQYF

clone size: few
D gene: .
V gene: TRBV7-9
J gene: TRBJ2-2
CDR3 DNA: TGTGCCAGCAGCACCCGACAGGGGGAGCTGTTTTTT
CDR3 protein: CASSTRQGELFF

clone size: .
D gene: TRBD1
V gene: TRBV7-3
J gene: TRBJ1-1
CDR3 DNA: TGTGCCAGCAGCTCGAGGACAGGCATGAACACTGAAGCTTTCTTT
CDR3 protein: CASSSRTGMNTEAFF

clone size: .
D gene: .
V gene: TRBV7-9
J gene: TRBJ1-2
CDR3 DNA: TGTGCCAGCAGCTTAGATTGGGGCCAATATGGCTACACCTTC
CDR3 protein: CASSLDWGQYGYTF

clone size: .
D gene: .
V gene: TRBV5-1
J gene: TRBJ1-2
CDR3 DNA: TGCGCCAGCAGCTTGGGTGGGACGGATTTTAACTATGGCTACACCTTC
CDR3 protein: CASSLGGTDFNYGYTF

clone size: .
D gene: .
V gene: TRBV21-1
J gene: TRBJ1-5
CDR3 DNA: TGTGCCAGCAGCAAAGTTTCAGGACAGGGGGCTGGTCAGCCCCAGCATTTT
CDR3 protein: CASSKVSGQGAGQPQHF

clone size: .
D gene: TRBD1
V gene: TRBV12-5
J gene: TRBJ1-1
CDR3 DNA: TGTGCTAGTGGTTATTGGACAGGGGGCTTGGTGACTGAAGCTTTCTTT
CDR3 protein: CASGYWTGGLVTEAFF

clone size: .
D gene: TRBD2
V gene: TRBV7-3
J gene: TRBJ2-1
CDR3 DNA: TGTGCCAGCAGCTTAAGGCTAGCGGGGAGGAATGAGCAGTTCTTC
CDR3 protein: CASSLRLAGRNEQFF

clone size: .
D gene: .
V gene: TRBV19
J gene: TRBJ2-3
CDR3 DNA: TGTGCCAGTAGTCTGTCCGACGTTACAGATACGCAGTATTTT
CDR3 protein: CASSLSDVTDTQYF

clone size: .
D gene: .
V gene: TRBV5-4
J gene: TRBJ2-3
CDR3 DNA: TGTGCCAGCAGCTTTGGGGTCCGGGGCACAGATACGCAGTATTTT
CDR3 protein: CASSFGVRGTDTQYF

clone size: .
D gene: TRBD1
V gene: TRBV5-1
J gene: TRBJ1-2
CDR3 DNA: TGCGCCAGCAGCTTGGGACAGGGGGGCTATGGCTACACCTTC
CDR3 protein: CASSLGQGGYGYTF

clone size: .
D gene: TRBD1
V gene: TRBV27
J gene: TRBJ1-6
CDR3 DNA: TGTGCCAGCAGTTCCGACAGGGGTTATTCACCCCTCCACTTT
CDR3 protein: CASSSDRGYSPLHF

clone size: .
D gene: .
V gene: TRBV27
J gene: TRBJ1-5
CDR3 DNA: TGTGCCAGCATCCTGGACAGCTATAGCAATCAGCCCCAGCATTTT
CDR3 protein: CASILDSYSNQPQHF

clone size: .
D gene: .
V gene: TRBV18
J gene: TRBJ2-1
CDR3 DNA: TGTGCCAGCTCACCCCAGGGGTATGAGCAGTTCTTC
CDR3 protein: CASSPQGYEQFF

clone size: .
D gene: .
V gene: TRBV4-1
J gene: TRBJ1-3
CDR3 DNA: TGCGCCAGCAGCCTTACCTCTGGAAACACCATATATTTT
CDR3 protein: CASSLTSGNTIYF

clone size: .
D gene: .
V gene: TRBV19
J gene: TRBJ1-1
CDR3 DNA: TGTGCCAGTAGTATAGGAAACAGGATGAACACTGAAGCTTTCTTT
CDR3 protein: CASSIGNRMNTEAFF

clone size: .
D gene: .
V gene: TRBV7-3
J gene: TRBJ2-2
CDR3 DNA: TGTGCCAGCAGTACAGGGGAGGCCACCGGGGAGCTGTTTTTT
CDR3 protein: CASSTGEATGELFF

clone size: .
D gene: TRBD1
V gene: TRBV6-1
J gene: TRBJ2-7
CDR3 DNA: TGTGCCAGCAGCGAATCGACAGGGTATCTTAGCGAGCAGTACTTC
CDR3 protein: CASSESTGYLSEQYF

clone size: .
D gene: TRBD1
V gene: TRBV11-2
J gene: TRBJ1-2
CDR3 DNA: TGTGCCAGCAGCCCTGCGACAGGGGGCCATGGCTACACCTTC
CDR3 protein: CASSPATGGHGYTF

clone size: .
D gene: .
V gene: TRBV6-5
J gene: TRBJ2-7
CDR3 DNA: TGTGCCAGCGGCCAACCCCCGGTCCACGAGCAGTACTTC
CDR3 protein: CASGQPPVHEQYF